A selection of T cell receptor beta chains follows, all from one sample in a study of PD-1 blockade in classical Hodgkin lymphoma. Data came from immunoSEQ multiplex PCR; TCRdb stores just in-frame clones and leaves some out. The profile shows roughly 29,000 clones, roughly 90% of them singletons. Sequencing was done on a sample of peripheral blood mononuclear cells (PBMCs). The receptors were gathered from a human donor with classical Hodgkin lymphoma. The CDR3 runs from the conserved cysteine through the conserved F or W. Each record gives: D gene, V gene, clone size, J gene, CDR3 protein, CDR3 DNA. A D gene is named only where the DNA matches it firmly. Rows may omit the clone size; those that give it use once, few, many or a size class.

>NA|TRBV6-5|NA|TRBJ2-7
CASKSGRYEQYF
TGTGCCAGCAAAAGCGGGCGGTACGAGCAGTACTTC
>NA|TRBV7-2|NA|TRBJ2-7
CASSLYHEQYF
TGTGCCAGCAGCTTATACCACGAGCAGTACTTC
>NA|TRBV19|NA|TRBJ2-1
CASTFETGTASYNEQFF
TGTGCCAGTACCTTTGAAACCGGGACTGCCTCCTACAATGAGCAGTTCTTC
>NA|TRBV10-3|NA|TRBJ1-1
CASRISTEAFF
TGTGCCAGCCGAATAAGCACTGAAGCTTTCTTT
>NA|TRBV7-8|NA|TRBJ2-1
CASSFLQRSEQFF
TGTGCCAGCAGTTTTCTCCAGCGGAGTGAGCAGTTCTTC
>NA|TRBV7-9|once|TRBJ2-5
CASSLAGPMYQETQYF
TGTGCCAGCAGCTTGGCTGGACCGATGTACCAAGAAACCCAGTACTTC
>NA|TRBV15|once|TRBJ2-3
CATSRGGDTQYF
TGTGCCACCAGCAGAGGGGGAGATACGCAGTATTTT